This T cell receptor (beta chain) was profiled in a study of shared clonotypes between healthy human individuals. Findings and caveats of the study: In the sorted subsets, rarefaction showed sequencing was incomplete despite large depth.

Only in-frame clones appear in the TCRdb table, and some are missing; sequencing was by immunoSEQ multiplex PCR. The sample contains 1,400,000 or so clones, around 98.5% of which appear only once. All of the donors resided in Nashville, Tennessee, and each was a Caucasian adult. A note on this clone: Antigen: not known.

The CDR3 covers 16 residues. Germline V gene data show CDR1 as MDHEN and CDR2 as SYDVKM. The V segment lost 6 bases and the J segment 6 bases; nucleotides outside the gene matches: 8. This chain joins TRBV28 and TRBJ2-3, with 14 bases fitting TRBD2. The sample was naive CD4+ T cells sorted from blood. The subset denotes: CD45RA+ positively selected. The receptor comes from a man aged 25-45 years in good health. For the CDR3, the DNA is TGTGCCAGCAGGGAGACTAGCGGGAGGGCCGGGGATACGCAGTATTTT. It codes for CASRETSGRAGDTQYF.